This is a list of T cell receptor beta chains from one sample in a study of blood T cell repertoires in COVID-19. Assay: immunoSEQ multiplex PCR; the TCRdb copy retains only in-frame clones and omits some. The sample lists about 150,000 clones; about 83% were seen once. The sequenced material came from PBMCs or T cells enriched from blood (not recorded which). The origin of the receptors is a woman aged 45 to 65 who had been exposed to COVID-19. Both conserved end residues are part of each CDR3. The order of the fields is J gene, D gene, clone size, V gene, CDR3 DNA, CDR3 protein. D genes are given only for firm matches. Not every row has a clone size; where given, it reads once, few, many or a size class.

TRBJ1-2	TRBD1	-	TRBV2	TGTGCCAGCAGTGTTCGAGGGCAGGGGGCGCGCGGCTATGGCTACACCTTC	CASSVRGQGARGYGYTF
TRBJ2-1	-	-	TRBV10-3	TGTGCCATCAGTGGGCAGGATTCCTACAATGAGCAGTTCTTC	CAISGQDSYNEQFF
TRBJ2-7	TRBD1	-	TRBV12-3/TRBV12-4	TGTGCCAGTCTTTGGACAGGGGGGTACGAGCAGTACTTC	CASLWTGGYEQYF
TRBJ1-6	-	-	TRBV3-1/TRBV3-2	TGTGCCAGCAGCCAAGATTTACGGGAATGGTCACCCCTCCACTTT	CASSQDLREWSPLHF
TRBJ1-2	-	-	TRBV11-2	TGTGCCAGCAGCCCCCAGGGTTCCACAGGGGGCTACACCTTC	CASSPQGSTGGYTF
TRBJ2-7	TRBD2	once	TRBV7-8	TGTGCCAGCAGCCCCCTGACTAGCGGGGGATACGAGCAGTACTTC	CASSPLTSGGYEQYF
TRBJ2-5	TRBD2	few	TRBV20-1	TGCAGTGCTAGTGTAGCGGGAAGGGATCCGGAGACCCAGTACTTC	CSASVAGRDPETQYF
TRBJ2-1	-	-	TRBV29-1	TGCAGCGGAGGGGGTCCGGACCTGAGCTCCTACAATGAGCAGTTCTTC	CSGGGPDLSSYNEQFF
TRBJ2-7	TRBD1	-	TRBV7-6	TGTGCCAGCAGCTTAGAACCGGGACAGTCCTACGAGCAGTACTTC	CASSLEPGQSYEQYF
TRBJ1-2	-	-	TRBV10-3	TGTGCCATCAAAGGGATAAGGGGCCCTGACTATGGCTACACCTTC	CAIKGIRGPDYGYTF
TRBJ1-2	-	-	TRBV2	TGTGCCAGCAGTGTAGCTAGCGGCTACACCTTC	CASSVASGYTF
TRBJ2-1	TRBD2	once	TRBV28	TGTGCCAGCAGTTTTCCCGGGACTAGCGGGAGGTTCACCTACAATGAGCAGTTCTTC	CASSFPGTSGRFTYNEQFF
TRBJ1-3	-	-	TRBV7-2	TGTGCCAGCAGCACATCGACAGCCCGGGACACCATATATTTT	CASSTSTARDTIYF
TRBJ2-3	-	-	TRBV27	TGTGCCAGCAGTTCCATGGGCCGGAGCACAGATACGCAGTATTTT	CASSSMGRSTDTQYF
TRBJ1-3	-	-	TRBV27	TGTGCCAGCAGTCCCGGGACAACCGGAAACACCATATATTTT	CASSPGTTGNTIYF
TRBJ2-1	-	few	TRBV9	TGTGCCAGCAGCGTAGCGGGGGGCCGGAGTGAGCAGTTCTTC	CASSVAGGRSEQFF
TRBJ1-5	-	few	TRBV7-2	TGTGCCAGCAGCTTGATCGGGTCTAAGAACAATCAGCCCCAGCATTTT	CASSLIGSKNNQPQHF
TRBJ2-3	-	few	TRBV24-1	TGTGCCACCGCGGAGGGGAGTACAGATACGCAGTATTTT	CATAEGSTDTQYF
TRBJ1-3	-	-	TRBV24-1	TGTGCCACCAGTGTCCACGCGGCCGGATCAGGGTCGGGAAACACCATATATTTT	CATSVHAAGSGSGNTIYF
TRBJ1-1	TRBD1	few	TRBV29-1	TGCAGCGACCAGGGGGCGGGTGAAGCTTTCTTT	CSDQGAGEAFF
TRBJ2-2	TRBD2	few	TRBV2	TGTGCCAGCACCAGACTAGCGGGAGACACCGGGGAGCTGTTTTTT	CASTRLAGDTGELFF
TRBJ1-4	TRBD1	few	TRBV5-5	TGTGCCAGCGCCCGACAGGGGAAGGGCGAAAAACTGTTTTTT	CASARQGKGEKLFF
TRBJ1-6	TRBD1	-	TRBV10-3	TGTGCCATCAGCAGAAACAGGGGTGAGGGGTCACCCCTCCACTTT	CAISRNRGEGSPLHF
TRBJ2-3	-	many	TRBV6-4	TGTGCCAGCAGTGACTCCTCCGGGGGCACAGATACGCAGTATTTT	CASSDSSGGTDTQYF
TRBJ1-5	-	-	TRBV6-5	TGTGCCAGCAGCCTTGGGCCACATAGCAATCAGCCCCAGCATTTT	CASSLGPHSNQPQHF
TRBJ1-6	-	-	TRBV9	TGTGCCAGCAGCCCTACAGTACGCTATAATTCACCCCTCCACTTT	CASSPTVRYNSPLHF
TRBJ2-5	TRBD1	-	TRBV7-2	TGTGCCAGCAGCTTAGCCGTGACAGGGGGCGTCGAGACCCAGTACTTC	CASSLAVTGGVETQYF
TRBJ2-1	TRBD1	-	TRBV27	TGTGCCAGCAGTTTAGCCCCGGGACAGGTCTACAATGAGCAGTTCTTC	CASSLAPGQVYNEQFF
TRBJ2-1	TRBD2	-	TRBV6-5	TGTGCCAGCAGCGGGACTATCTACAATGAGCAGTTCTTC	CASSGTIYNEQFF
TRBJ2-7	-	-	TRBV18	TGTGCCAGCTCCCCCTTCGCAGCCTACGAGCAGTACTTC	CASSPFAAYEQYF
TRBJ1-5	TRBD1	-	TRBV28	TGTGCCAGCAGATCCTCGACAGGGGGCAATGGTCAGCCCCAGCATTTT	CASRSSTGGNGQPQHF
TRBJ2-5	-	-	TRBV19	TGTGCCAGTAGTAGGGTTTTGGGGGCCCCTCAAGAGACCCAGTACTTC	CASSRVLGAPQETQYF
TRBJ2-3	-	-	TRBV30	TGTGCCTGGAGGGAGTGGAGCTTCACAGATACGCAGTATTTT	CAWREWSFTDTQYF
TRBJ2-7	TRBD1	-	TRBV27	TGTGCCAGCAGTTCACGGGACAGGCCCCCCGAGCAGTACTTC	CASSSRDRPPEQYF